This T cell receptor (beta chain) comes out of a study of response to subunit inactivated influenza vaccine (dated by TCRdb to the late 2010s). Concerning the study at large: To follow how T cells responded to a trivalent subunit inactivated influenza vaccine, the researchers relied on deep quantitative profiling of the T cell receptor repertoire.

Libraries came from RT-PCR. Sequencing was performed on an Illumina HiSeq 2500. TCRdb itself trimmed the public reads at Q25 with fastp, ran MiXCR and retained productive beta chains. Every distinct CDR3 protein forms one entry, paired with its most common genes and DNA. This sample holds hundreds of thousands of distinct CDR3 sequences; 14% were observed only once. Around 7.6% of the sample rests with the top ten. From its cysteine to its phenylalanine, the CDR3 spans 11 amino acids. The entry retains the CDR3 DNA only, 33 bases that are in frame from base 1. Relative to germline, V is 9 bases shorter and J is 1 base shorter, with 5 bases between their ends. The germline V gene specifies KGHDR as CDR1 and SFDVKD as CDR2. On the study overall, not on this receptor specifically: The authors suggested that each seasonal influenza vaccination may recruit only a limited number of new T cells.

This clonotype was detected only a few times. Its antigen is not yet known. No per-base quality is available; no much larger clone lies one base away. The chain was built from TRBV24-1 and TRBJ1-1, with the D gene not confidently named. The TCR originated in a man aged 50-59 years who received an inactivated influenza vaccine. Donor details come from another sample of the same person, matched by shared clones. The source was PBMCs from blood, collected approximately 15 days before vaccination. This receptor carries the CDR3 CATRQNTEAFF. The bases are TGTGCCACCCGACAGAACACTGAAGCTTTCTTT.